These T cell receptor beta chains were read from a single sample in a study of T cell responses to AZD1222 COVID-19 vaccine. The method was immunoSEQ multiplex PCR; TCRdb's version includes in-frame clones alone and lacks a portion of them. The sample lists about 120,000 clones, about 90% occurring once. The sample was peripheral blood, taken 28 days after the second AZD1222 dose. The origin of the receptors is an adult who received the AZD1222 COVID-19 vaccine. Each CDR3 is given with its conserved first and last residue.

CDR3: CASSPGTGGFSNYGYTF; J: TRBJ1-2; V: TRBV5-4
CDR3: CASSLARGRNEQFF; J: TRBJ2-1; V: TRBV7-2
CDR3: CATSRDRFGYTF; J: TRBJ1-2; V: TRBV15
CDR3: CATSRGGSPLHF; J: TRBJ1-6; V: TRBV15
CDR3: CSAGVPPDSHF; J: TRBJ1-5; V: TRBV20-1
CDR3: CASSYGHTEAFF; J: TRBJ1-1; V: TRBV6-6
CDR3: CASSLQGTEAFF; J: TRBJ1-1; V: TRBV5-8
CDR3: CASSLGPLGSDTQYF; J: TRBJ2-3; V: TRBV5-6
CDR3: CASSIDKGAWETQYF; J: TRBJ2-5; V: TRBV19
CDR3: CASMPSGGGNNEQFF; J: TRBJ2-1; V: TRBV28
CDR3: CASTPEGLGQPQHF; J: TRBJ1-5; V: TRBV19
CDR3: CASSLALAGNQPQHF; J: TRBJ1-5; V: TRBV7-2
CDR3: CASSLVPGSSYNEQFF; J: TRBJ2-1; V: TRBV5-1
CDR3: CAWSGGPAHGYTF; J: TRBJ1-2; V: TRBV30
CDR3: CASSLVSFKGIGETQYF; J: TRBJ2-5; V: TRBV7-2
CDR3: CASSLQPIGGEKLFF; J: TRBJ1-4; V: TRBV7-2
CDR3: CASSLKGNPNTGELFF; J: TRBJ2-2; V: TRBV5-6
CDR3: CASSRGVGETQYF; J: TRBJ2-5; V: TRBV19
CDR3: CASRIQGQRTNYGYTF; J: TRBJ1-2; V: TRBV5-4
CDR3: CASGRGQRKAFF; J: TRBJ1-1; V: TRBV7-9
CDR3: CASSLASGQPRTGELFF; J: TRBJ2-2; V: TRBV7-9
CDR3: CASSSDAYYGYTF; J: TRBJ1-2; V: TRBV5-5
CDR3: CASSYRTVETQYF; J: TRBJ2-5; V: TRBV2
CDR3: CATPGRSNEKLFF; J: TRBJ1-4; V: TRBV24-1
CDR3: CASSYSPRDGYGYTF; J: TRBJ1-2; V: TRBV6-6
CDR3: CASSLLSGANSPLHF; J: TRBJ1-6; V: TRBV7-8
CDR3: CASSLGQGRSGYGYTF; J: TRBJ1-2; V: TRBV27
CDR3: CASSESSGDNQPQHF; J: TRBJ1-5; V: TRBV10-2
CDR3: CASIGVAGGYGYTF; J: TRBJ1-2; V: TRBV5-6
CDR3: CASSNHRGNSPLHF; J: TRBJ1-6; V: TRBV27